Listed below are T cell receptor beta chains from one sample, sequenced in a study of blood T cell repertoires in COVID-19. Assay used: immunoSEQ multiplex PCR; TCRdb lists only in-frame clones, some missing. The sample consists of approximately 180,000 clones, about three quarters of them appearing once. The source material was peripheral blood. All receptors derive from a woman aged 70-85 years with acute or convalescent COVID-19. CDR3s include the opening cysteine and the closing phenylalanine or tryptophan. D genes are given only for firm matches. Size is stated for part of the rows, as once, few or many counts, or as a class when the clone is expanded.

>TRBD1|once|TRBV5-1|TRBJ1-3
CASSLGTVAYSGNTIYF
TGCGCCAGCAGCCTCGGGACAGTAGCCTACTCTGGAAACACCATATATTTT
>-|-|TRBV24-1|TRBJ2-2
CATSDETGRGRGELFF
TGTGCCACCAGTGACGAAACAGGGAGGGGACGCGGGGAGCTGTTTTTT
>-|-|TRBV3-1/TRBV3-2|TRBJ1-1
CASSQADRGGGTEAFF
TGTGCCAGCAGCCAAGCTGACCGAGGTGGAGGGACTGAAGCTTTCTTT
>TRBD2|-|TRBV15|TRBJ2-1
CATSRGLAYNEQFF
TGTGCCACCAGCAGAGGACTAGCTTATAATGAGCAGTTCTTC
>-|-|TRBV7-5|TRBJ2-3
CARSDSFSQPDTQYF
TGTGCCAGAAGCGACAGTTTCTCCCAACCAGATACGCAGTATTTT
>TRBD1|-|TRBV9|TRBJ1-2
CASSLGTGPNYGYTF
TGTGCCAGCAGCCTGGGGACAGGGCCAAACTATGGCTACACCTTC
>TRBD1|few|TRBV11-2|TRBJ1-5
CASSLGSGRGYQPQHF
TGTGCCAGCAGCTTAGGGTCCGGCAGGGGGTATCAGCCCCAGCATTTT
>-|-|TRBV7-2|TRBJ1-1
CASSLGRLRHEAFF
TGTGCCAGCAGCTTAGGGAGGCTCCGACATGAAGCTTTCTTT
>TRBD1|-|TRBV6-5|TRBJ1-5
CASSPQGNQPQHF
TGTGCCAGCAGCCCACAGGGGAATCAGCCCCAGCATTTT
>-|-|TRBV19|TRBJ2-5
CASAQSAGWTQYF
TGTGCCAGCGCCCAATCGGCAGGCTGGACCCAGTACTTC
>TRBD1|-|TRBV19|TRBJ1-2
CASSIQGTGSKYGYTF
TGTGCCAGTAGTATTCAAGGGACAGGGAGCAAGTATGGCTACACCTTC
>-|-|TRBV7-9|TRBJ1-1
CASSLASDPNTEAFF
TGTGCCAGCAGCTTAGCGTCAGATCCAAACACTGAAGCTTTCTTT
>-|-|TRBV6-1|TRBJ1-2
CASSEASYGYTF
TGTGCCAGCAGTGAAGCCAGCTATGGCTACACCTTC
>TRBD2|once|TRBV29-1|TRBJ2-1
CSVRDYRSSSYNEQFF
TGCAGCGTACGGGACTACCGCTCCAGCTCCTACAATGAGCAGTTCTTC
>TRBD1|few|TRBV10-1|TRBJ2-3
CASSEVPGQGALDSDTQYF
TGCGCCAGCAGTGAGGTCCCGGGACAGGGGGCACTTGATTCGGATACGCAGTATTTT
>-|-|TRBV9|TRBJ1-4
CASSVAPQITGPNEKLFF
TGTGCCAGCAGCGTAGCCCCCCAAATTACAGGCCCTAATGAAAAACTGTTTTTT
>TRBD2|-|TRBV5-4|TRBJ2-1
CASSLELAGGYNEQFF
TGTGCCAGCAGCTTGGAACTAGCGGGAGGTTACAATGAGCAGTTCTTC
>-|-|TRBV2|TRBJ1-2
CASSERAANYGYTF
TGTGCCAGCAGTGAGAGGGCAGCTAACTATGGCTACACCTTC
>TRBD2|few|TRBV9|TRBJ2-7
CASSAWIAAGILSFSYEQYF
TGTGCCAGCAGCGCGTGGATTGCAGCGGGAATCTTATCTTTCTCCTACGAGCAGTACTTC
>-|-|TRBV27|TRBJ2-7
CASSPSRGHVSYEQYF
TGTGCCAGCAGTCCCTCTCGTGGGCACGTATCCTACGAGCAGTACTTC
>-|-|TRBV5-1|TRBJ2-1
CASSRGTPDNEQFF
TGCGCCAGCAGTCGAGGGACACCTGACAATGAGCAGTTCTTC
>TRBD1|few|TRBV19|TRBJ1-2
CASSRTGDGYTF
TGTGCCAGTAGTAGGACAGGGGATGGCTACACCTTC
>TRBD2|-|TRBV7-3|TRBJ2-2
CASSSQAGRSTGELFF
TGTGCCAGCAGCTCCCAAGCGGGAAGATCGACCGGGGAGCTGTTTTTT
>TRBD1|-|TRBV9|TRBJ1-1
CASSVDLAAGGSDVNTEAFF
TGTGCCAGCAGCGTAGATCTGGCGGCAGGGGGTTCAGATGTAAACACTGAAGCTTTCTTT
>TRBD1|-|TRBV5-8|TRBJ1-2
CASSLGTAYYGYTF
TGTGCCAGCAGCCTCGGGACAGCTTACTATGGCTACACCTTC
>-|-|TRBV5-1|TRBJ2-5
CASSRKDSQETQYF
TGCGCCAGCAGCAGAAAGGACTCGCAAGAGACCCAGTACTTC